This entry lists 17 T cell receptor beta chains sequenced from one sample in a study of beta chain features in type 1 diabetes. These receptors are not linked to any known antigen. Study observations and caveats: Among patients with Type 1 diabetes, TCRB CDR3s were moderately but significantly shorter in every one of the four CD4+ subsets.

Every isolated RNA sample was fully reverse transcribed, so sequencing captured expressed TCRB transcripts. Some clones are missing from TCRdb's copy, which holds only in-frame ones; the method was immunoSEQ multiplex PCR. The data show roughly 160,000 clones, roughly 8% seen once. Sequencing was done on a sample of central memory CD4+ T cells from blood. Receptors originate from a young woman with type 1 diabetes.

This clone occurred a few times. The gene calls are TRBV27 and TRBJ1-5; no reliable D call. V gave up 3 bases and J gave up 4 bases, with 13 bases separating them. The germline V gene encodes CDR1 MNHEY and CDR2 SMNVEV (reference sequence). The CDR3 has 15 amino acids. In DNA, the CDR3 is TGTGCCAGCAGTTTGGCGCGAGGGCTAAATCAGCCCCAGCATTTT. Its translation is CASSLARGLNQPQHF.

This clone was picked up a small number of times. The V gene is TRBV9, the J gene TRBJ2-7; no definite D call. This CDR3 spans 16 amino acids. The germline V and J ends were trimmed by 1 base and 4 bases, with 18 bases remaining between them. Germline CDR1 SGDLS, CDR2 YYNGEE. The CDR3 DNA reads as TGTGCCAGCAGCGTACGCATGACGACGACATATTACGAGCAGTACTTC. This encodes CASSVRMTTTYYEQYF.

This clone was counted a few times. The genes are TRBV6-5 and TRBJ2-7; D is unclear. The length of the CDR3 is 13 residues. The ends were cut back, 0 bases at V and 0 bases at J, with 3 bases in the middle. Germline V CDR1 and CDR2: MNHEY, SVGAGI. CDR3 sequence: CASSYSYSYEQYF. Here the CDR3 DNA reads TGTGCCAGCAGTTACTCCTACTCCTACGAGCAGTACTTC.

This clone was counted only a few times. J is TRBJ2-4 and V is TRBV19, with D possibly being TRBD1 (5 bases). Germline V gene lookup returns CDR1 LNHDA and CDR2 SQIVND (reference sequence). This CDR3 has 11 residues. Deletions cut 5 bases from V and 7 bases from J, with 6 bases between. The CDR3 nucleotides are TGTGCCAGTAGTTCAGGGAACATTCAGTACTTC. Residues: CASSSGNIQYF. Full variable domain (missing parts from reference TRBV19 and TRBJ2-4): DGGITQSPKYLFRKEGQNVTLSCEQNLNHDAMYWYRQDPGQGLRLIYYSQIVNDFQKGDIAEGYSVSREKKESFPLTVTSAQKNPTAFYLCASSSGNIQYFGAGTRLSVL.

V is TRBV2 and J is TRBJ1-1; weak D call: TRBD1 (6 bases). This CDR3 spans 14 amino acids. Germline lookup yields CDR1 SNHLY and CDR2 FYNNEI. With 6 bases removed from V and 6 bases from J, the gap between germline ends came to 17 bases. In DNA form, the CDR3 reads TGTGCCAGCAGGGTCACAGGGTCCGTGCCTGAAGCTTTCTTT. This sequence encodes CASRVTGSVPEAFF. Complete variable domain (other parts from reference TRBV2 and TRBJ1-1): EPEVTQTPSHQVTQMGQEVILRCVPISNHLYFYWYRQILGQKVEFLVSFYNNEISEKSEIFDDQFSVERPDGSNFTLKIRSTKLEDSAMYFCASRVTGSVPEAFFGQGTRLTVV.

CDR3 bases: TGCGCCAGCAGCCAAGTCGGAGCACAAGCCTACGAGCAGTACTTC. Translation: CASSQVGAQAYEQYF. The V call is TRBV4-3, the J call TRBJ2-7; D gene unclear. There are 15 residues in the CDR3. Trimming stripped 1 base from V and 2 bases from J, with 12 bases between. Germline values: CDR1 LGHNA, CDR2 YSLEER.

This clone was found a few times. The genes are TRBV19 and TRBJ1-6, with TRBD1 matching over 9 bases. The CDR3 totals 16 residues. From germline, CDR1 is LNHDA and CDR2 SQIVND (reference sequence). V shed 6 bases and J 3 bases; nucleotides not matched to a gene: 6. CDR3 region: CASRSQTGGYNSPLHF. For the CDR3, the DNA is TGTGCCAGTAGGAGCCAGACAGGGGGCTATAATTCACCCCTCCACTTT.

This clone has only a few counts. The chain joins TRBV4-3 to TRBJ2-7; 13 bases are a match to TRBD2. There are 16 residues in the CDR3. Germline V gene data show CDR1 as LGHNA and CDR2 as YSLEER. V shed 2 bases, J shed 2 bases, and the junction held 3 bases outside the gene matches. The chain's CDR3 is CASSQKLAGGTYEQYF. The CDR3, as DNA: TGCGCCAGCAGCCAAAAACTAGCGGGAGGGACCTACGAGCAGTACTTC.

The V call is TRBV23-1, the J call TRBJ1-6; TRBD1 is a possible D gene (6 bases). TRBV23-1 is identified as an open reading frame with a role that is uncertain. Trimming took off 6 bases at V and 9 bases at J, with 12 bases between the two ends. The CDR3 is 13 amino acids. The CDR3 sequence is CASSQQQGSPLHF. The DNA of the CDR3 is TGCGCCAGCAGCCAACAACAGGGTTCACCCCTCCACTTT.

This clone was counted a few times. This chain uses TRBV4-1 with TRBJ2-7; 10 nucleotides agree with TRBD1. Germline lookup yields CDR1 MGHRA and CDR2 YSYEKL. J was trimmed by 2 bases and V by 4 bases; bases with no gene match: 14. The CDR3 is 18 residues long. CDR3 nucleotides: TGCGCCAGCAGCCCCCCTCCCATAGACAGGGGGCTACCCTACGAGCAGTACTTC. Translating gives CASSPPPIDRGLPYEQYF.

This clone has more than one count but fewer than ten. This chain uses TRBV5-4 with TRBJ2-3; 12 bases agree with TRBD2. The germline gives CDR1 SGHNT, CDR2 YYREEE (reference sequence). Losses at the gene ends were 4 bases for V and 8 bases for J; bases not matched to a gene: 11. CDR3 size: 16 residues. CDR3 nucleotides: TGTGCCAGCAGCCCGGGGACTAGCGGGCGCATTGGTACGCAGTATTTT. This encodes CASSPGTSGRIGTQYF.

This sequence joins TRBV5-1 and TRBJ1-2, with TRBD1 as a possible D gene (6 bases). Germline assignment: CDR1 SGHRS and CDR2 YFSETQ. V was cut by 7 bases and J by 2 bases, with 12 bases left in between. The CDR3 length is 13 residues. In nucleotides, the CDR3 is TGCGCCAGCCGCCCTGGACAGAACTATGGCTACACCTTC. As protein: CASRPGQNYGYTF.

V gene TRBV9 combines with J gene TRBJ1-1; D ambiguous. Trimming shortened V by 0 bases and J by 0 bases, and 6 bases separated the two germline ends. This CDR3 region has 14 residues. Germline values: CDR1 SGDLS, CDR2 YYNGEE. This CDR3 is CASSVETLNTEAFF. In DNA form, the CDR3 reads TGTGCCAGCAGCGTAGAAACTCTGAACACTGAAGCTTTCTTT.

Ten or more counts support this clone. The rearrangement uses TRBV5-1 and TRBJ2-1; 12 positions match TRBD2. V gave up 4 bases and J gave up 9 bases; unmatched junction bases: 11. The CDR3 totals 16 residues. Per germline, CDR1 SGHRS and CDR2 YFSETQ. CDR3 loop: CASSPRLAGAGSEQFF. The CDR3 DNA is TGCGCCAGCAGCCCCCGACTAGCGGGAGCTGGCAGTGAGCAGTTCTTC.

The chain links TRBV12-1 to TRBJ1-1. TRBV12-1 is described as a pseudogene. The CDR3 spans 11 residues. CDR3 sequence: CASSFRPEAFF. For the CDR3, the DNA is TGTGCCAGCAGCTTTCGTCCTGAAGCTTTCTTT.

As for this clone: The identical CDR3 is also encoded by other nucleotide sequences in the sample. V is TRBV7-2 and J is TRBJ2-3; D not resolved. The CDR3 totals 12 residues. Germline-derived CDR1 and CDR2 are SGHTA and FQGNSA. V was trimmed by 5 bases and J by 0 bases, leaving 3 bases between them. The CDR3 loop is CASSLSTDTQYF. The CDR3 bases are TGTGCCAGCAGCCTTAGCACAGATACGCAGTATTTT.

This clone was detected only a few times. One junction end does not reproduce the germline sequence, and a read error may be involved. The chain is built from TRBV11-2 and TRBJ2-7, with TRBD1 identical over 7 bases. Germline V lookup: CDR1 SGHAT, CDR2 FQNNGV. There are 13 residues in the CDR3. CDR3 sequence reads: CASSIDRVREQYF. The CDR3 DNA follows: TGTGCCAGCAGCATAGACAGGGTCCGCGAGCAGTACTTC.